This T cell receptor beta chain was recorded in a study of early stage breast cancer tumors. With 6 bases removed from V and 7 bases from J, the gap between germline ends came to 14 bases. The CDR3 totals 13 residues. Germline CDR1 SNHLY, CDR2 FYNNEI. This clone was detected only once. The antigen is unknown. Data came from immunoSEQ multiplex PCR; TCRdb stores just in-frame clones and leaves some out. The sample records 9,000 to 10,000 clones, roughly 64% being singletons. Study conclusions and caveats: Most shared enriched TCRB sequences were commonly generated ones.

The rearrangement joins TRBV2 to TRBJ2-3; D might be TRBD1 (7 bases). This TCR came from a person aged 55-75 years with breast cancer. Sequencing input: breast tumor tissue. The CDR3 reads CASREGAWNTQYF. For the CDR3, the DNA is TGTGCCAGCAGGGAGGGGGCGTGGAATACGCAGTATTTT.